The following is a T cell receptor beta chain sequence with its context. The antigen is unknown. The data originate from a study of shared clonotypes between healthy human individuals. Study summary: In total, the donors were two women and a few men aged 18 to 49. The study, taken as a whole, reports: The donor pool, a small one, limited the genetic and exposure-history diversity represented.

The test was conducted at deep level. Original data processing: Filtering of immunoSEQ junctional sequences could not match full-length read filtering. Using immunoSEQ multiplex PCR, the repertoire was profiled, and TCRdb retains in-frame clones only, with some absent. The V and J calls and clone size were taken over from that table, and D and trimming were inferred from the DNA. The sample contains some 500,000 clones, around 79% of which appear only once. This CDR3 has 14 residues. Germline V gives CDR1 ENHRY, CDR2 SYGVKD. Trimming removed 3 bases from V and 6 bases from J, with 12 bases in between.

This receptor was taken from a middle-aged woman in good health. Some clones in this sample may be carry-over from other donors' samples. Sequenced material: PBMCs. The chain carries TRBV10-3 and TRBJ2-1, with D unclear. CDR3 sequence: CAISDSTTTNEQFF. The DNA for the CDR3 is TGTGCCATCAGTGACTCAACCACAACCAATGAGCAGTTCTTC.